What follows are 30 T cell receptor beta chains derived from one specimen sequenced in a study of blood T cell repertoires in COVID-19. The assay was immunoSEQ multiplex PCR, and TCRdb's table has in-frame clones only and misses some. The sample lists about 280,000 clones, around 90% occurring once. Sequencing was carried out using PBMCs or T cells enriched from blood (not recorded which). Receptor source: a woman aged 25 to 39 who had recovered from COVID-19.

The sample holds one count of this clone. Other DNA sequences in the sample encode the same CDR3. This chain connects TRBV12-3 or TRBV12-4 to TRBJ1-2; perhaps TRBD1 as D (5 bases). V lost 3 bases to trimming and J lost 4 bases, with 9 bases between them. This CDR3 is built from 13 residues. CDR3 nucleotides: TGTGCCAGCAGTTTCTCCGGGGGCTATGGCTACACCTTC. It encodes CASSFSGGYGYTF.

The chain employs TRBV28 and TRBJ2-7; 8 nucleotides match TRBD2. The CDR3 extends over 16 amino acids. Per germline, CDR1 MDHEN and CDR2 SYDVKM. V was clipped by 4 bases and J by 2 bases; unmatched bases: 10. This CDR3 reads CASSSPSREATYEQYF. In nucleotides, the CDR3 is TGTGCCAGCAGTTCCCCCTCGCGGGAGGCAACCTACGAGCAGTACTTC.

This chain links TRBV5-1 with TRBJ1-1, with 11 bases aligning to TRBD1. With 3 bases clipped from V and 4 bases from J, the junction kept 2 bases outside the gene matches. The CDR3 is 14 residues long. Germline CDR1 reads SGHRS; CDR2 reads YFSETQ. Here the CDR3 DNA reads TGCGCCAGCAGCTCCGGGACAGGGGGCACTGAAGCTTTCTTT. Translation: CASSSGTGGTEAFF.

This clone was counted only a few times. Other DNA sequences in the same sample also yield this CDR3. The chain is built from TRBV11-2 and TRBJ2-2; maybe TRBD1 (6 bases). CDR3 size: 14 residues. The V end was cut by 2 bases, the J end by 6 bases, with 10 bases between. Germline values: CDR1 SGHAT, CDR2 FQNNGV. CDR3 region: CASSLSPGAGELFF. The CDR3 DNA reads as TGTGCCAGCAGCTTATCCCCAGGGGCCGGGGAGCTGTTTTTT.

This chain uses TRBV7-2 with TRBJ2-3; 11 bases map to TRBD2. Trimming removed 5 bases from V and 2 bases from J; junction bases left unmatched: 6. Germline CDR1 SGHTA, CDR2 FQGNSA. The CDR3 spans 16 residues. CDR3 nucleotide sequence: TGTGCCAGCAGCCGGACTAGCGGGTACACCACAGATACGCAGTATTTT. Translation: CASSRTSGYTTDTQYF. The whole variable domain, filled in from reference TRBV7-2 and TRBJ2-3, reads GAGVSQSPSNKVTEKGKDVELRCDPISGHTALYWYRQSLGQGLEFLIYFQGNSAPDKSGLPSDRFSAERTGGSVSTLTIQRTQQEDSAVYLCASSRTSGYTTDTQYFGPGTRLTVL.

The genes are TRBV7-2 and TRBJ2-7; 13 bases agree with TRBD2. This CDR3 spans 15 amino acids. CDR1 and CDR2 from the germline V gene are SGHTA and FQGNSA. The ends lost 5 bases at V and 4 bases at J; junction bases unmatched: 5. This chain's CDR3 is CASSPWTSGGYEQYF. The CDR3 bases are TGTGCCAGCAGCCCGTGGACTAGCGGGGGTTACGAGCAGTACTTC.

This chain links TRBV5-1 with TRBJ1-1, with 9 nucleotides matching TRBD1. Germline assignment: CDR1 SGHRS and CDR2 YFSETQ. The CDR3 length is 15 residues. V shed 4 bases and J 5 bases; nucleotides not matched to a gene: 9. The CDR3 region is CASSPLQGAGTEAFF. The CDR3 nucleotides read TGCGCCAGCAGCCCCTTACAGGGGGCCGGAACTGAAGCTTTCTTT.

The chain carries TRBV7-2 and TRBJ1-3; TRBD1 is a possible D gene (6 bases). V shed 0 bases and J shed 4 bases, with 13 bases lying between them. The length of the CDR3 is 16 residues. CDR1 and CDR2 (germline): SGHTA, FQGNSA. The CDR3 reads CASSLAVQGLGNTIYF. The CDR3 region has the DNA TGTGCCAGCAGCTTAGCGGTGCAGGGGTTGGGAAACACCATATATTTT.

The chain uses TRBV5-1 and TRBJ1-6, with TRBD1 matching 8 bases. Germline CDR1 is SGHRS and CDR2 is YFSETQ. The CDR3 runs to 14 residues. J gave up 6 bases and V 7 bases, and 6 bases lay outside the gene matches. The CDR3 nucleotides read TGCGCCAGCGGGTCGGGACAGGTTAATTCACCCCTCCACTTT. Translation: CASGSGQVNSPLHF.

CDR3 nucleotide sequence: TGTGCCAGCACCCGGACAGGGTCGGACTATGGCTACACCTTC. It translates to CASTRTGSDYGYTF. The chain uses TRBV5-4 and TRBJ1-2; 8 bases are shared with TRBD1. This CDR3 region has 14 residues. CDR1 is SGHNT, CDR2 YYREEE, per germline (reference sequence). V lost 6 bases to trimming and J lost 3 bases; unmatched junction nucleotides: 7.

J is TRBJ1-3 and V is TRBV9; the D is unclear. The CDR3 extends over 17 amino acids. From germline, CDR1 is SGDLS and CDR2 YYNGEE. The V gene lost 0 bases and the J gene lost 0 bases, with 13 bases spanning the gap. The CDR3 DNA is TGTGCCAGCAGCGTAGAAGTAACGGGAAACTCTGGAAACACCATATATTTT. Amino acid sequence: CASSVEVTGNSGNTIYF.

This clone occurred a few times. The chain is built from TRBV19 and TRBJ2-2; the D is unclear. The CDR3 totals 14 residues. Looked up from germline, CDR1 is LNHDA and CDR2 is SQIVND (reference sequence). Trimming stripped 7 bases from V and 1 base from J, with 10 bases between. The CDR3 coding sequence is TGTGCCAGTAAACTGTCAGGGAACACCGGGGAGCTGTTTTTT. Protein: CASKLSGNTGELFF.

The chain carries TRBV15 and TRBJ2-5; TRBD2 aligns across 7 bases. Trimming took 2 bases from V and 5 from J; bases not matched to a gene: 8. The CDR3 length is 15 residues. Germline CDR1 LNHNV, CDR2 YYDKDF (reference sequence). The CDR3 nucleotides read TGTGCCACCAGCAGATATAGCGGGCCCGGTGAGACCCAGTACTTC. As protein: CATSRYSGPGETQYF.

This sequence joins TRBV5-1 and TRBJ2-1; 7 positions agree with TRBD2. Germline V gene sequence: CDR1 SGHRS, CDR2 YFSETQ. There are 15 residues in the CDR3. Trimming took 7 bases from V and 4 from J; bases not matched to a gene: 11. The CDR3 region is CASGAGGSGYNEQFF. Here the CDR3 DNA reads TGCGCCAGCGGGGCTGGCGGGAGTGGATACAATGAGCAGTTCTTC.

The V and J genes are TRBV7-3 and TRBJ1-1, with 8 nucleotides matching TRBD1. V trimming: 3 bases; J trimming: 3 bases; junction bases outside the gene matches: 3. Germline loops: CDR1 SGHTA, CDR2 FQGTGA. The CDR3 runs to 14 residues. CDR3 protein: CASSFTGGDTEAFF. CDR3 in DNA: TGTGCCAGCAGCTTCACAGGGGGGGACACTGAAGCTTTCTTT.

This clone was detected only once. V usage is TRBV27 and J usage is TRBJ1-5; TRBD1 matches at 9 bases. The ends lost 6 bases at V and 2 bases at J; junction bases unmatched: 8. This CDR3 spans 16 amino acids. The V gene's germline CDR1 is MNHEY and CDR2 SMNVEV (reference sequence). The chain's CDR3 is CASSSGTGIGNQPQHF. CDR3 nucleotides: TGTGCCAGCAGCTCCGGGACAGGGATCGGCAATCAGCCCCAGCATTTT.

J is TRBJ2-2 and V is TRBV19; tentative D call: TRBD1 (6 bases). Germline assignment: CDR1 LNHDA and CDR2 SQIVND (reference sequence). This CDR3 has 13 amino acids. The V end was cut by 7 bases, the J end by 7 bases, with 13 bases between. The CDR3 coding sequence is TGTGCCAGTACCCCCCACAGGGTCGGGGAGCTGTTTTTT. Its translation is CASTPHRVGELFF. The entire variable domain, with the rest obtained from reference TRBV19 and TRBJ2-2, is as follows: DGGITQSPKYLFRKEGQNVTLSCEQNLNHDAMYWYRQDPGQGLRLIYYSQIVNDFQKGDIAEGYSVSREKKESFPLTVTSAQKNPTAFYLCASTPHRVGELFFGEGSRLTVL.

The CDR3 nucleotides are TGTGCCACCAGTATGCCTAGCGCGCGTGGCCATGAGCAGTTCTTC. It yields the protein CATSMPSARGHEQFF. The genes are TRBV24-1 and TRBJ2-1; perhaps TRBD2 as D (6 bases). CDR3 length: 15 amino acids. Germline V lookup: CDR1 KGHDR, CDR2 SFDVKD. V shed 6 bases and J shed 8 bases, with 19 bases lying between them.

This clone was picked up one time. The CDR3 sequence: CASRGTLPNYGYTF. The CDR3 region has the DNA TGTGCCAGCAGAGGGACTCTACCCAACTATGGCTACACCTTC. The chain combines TRBV6-5 with TRBJ1-2, with a possible D match to TRBD1 (5 bases). V was shortened by 6 bases and J by 2 bases, with 13 bases between the two germline ends. This CDR3 comprises 14 residues. Germline V gene data show CDR1 as MNHEY and CDR2 as SVGAGI.

The chain links TRBV7-3 to TRBJ2-1, with TRBD2 matching over 11 bases. The CDR3 spans 16 residues. The germline V gene encodes CDR1 SGHTA and CDR2 FQGTGA. Germline trimming cut 1 base from V and 5 bases from J; bases unmatched to any gene: 4. The CDR3 loop reads CASSLMGLAVHNEQFF. CDR3 nucleotide sequence: TGTGCCAGCAGCTTAATGGGACTAGCGGTCCACAATGAGCAGTTCTTC.

The rearrangement uses TRBV29-1 and TRBJ1-1; 7 positions match TRBD1. V gave up 6 bases and J gave up 12 bases; unmatched junction bases: 13. The CDR3 runs to 12 residues. Germline CDR1 and CDR2: SQVTM and ANQGSEA. The CDR3 reads CSVGGQRGVTFF. The CDR3, as DNA: TGCAGCGTAGGGGGCCAGAGGGGGGTAACTTTCTTT.

The chain is built from TRBV19 and TRBJ1-2; D not certain. The CDR3 is 13 residues long. Germline CDR1 reads LNHDA; CDR2 reads SQIVND (reference sequence). Trimming pared 3 bases from V and 7 bases from J, leaving 12 bases between. CDR3 region: CASSMHHSGGYTF. Here the CDR3 DNA reads TGTGCCAGTAGTATGCACCATTCCGGTGGCTACACCTTC.

The chain carries TRBV5-1 and TRBJ2-5, with D perhaps TRBD1 (6 bases). Germline CDR1 is SGHRS and CDR2 is YFSETQ. The CDR3 sequence is 17 residues long. Trimming took off 0 bases at V and 0 bases at J, with 15 bases between the two ends. The CDR3 nucleotides read TGCGCCAGCAGCTTGGCCCAGGGGCTGAGATACCAAGAGACCCAGTACTTC. Its protein is CASSLAQGLRYQETQYF.

This clone was seen a handful of times. At one of its ends the junction is not consistent with the germline gene, which may arise from a read error. CDR3 region: CASSLLWTGEYGQYF. As DNA, the CDR3 is TGTGCCAGCAGTTTATTGTGGACAGGGGAGTACGGGCAGTACTTC. V is TRBV27 and J is TRBJ2-7; 9 bases are shared with TRBD1. Germline loops: CDR1 MNHEY, CDR2 SMNVEV (reference sequence). The CDR3 has 15 residues.

This sequence joins TRBV30 and TRBJ1-2; perhaps TRBD1 as D (6 bases). Germline values: CDR1 GTSNPN, CDR2 SVGIG (reference sequence). V was clipped by 5 bases and J by 4 bases, with 17 bases between them. The CDR3 extends over 14 amino acids. CDR3 nucleotide sequence: TGTGCCTGGTCCCTGACGACAGGCCCCTATGGCTACACCTTC. Amino acids: CAWSLTTGPYGYTF. The variable domain in full, with the rest retrieved from reference TRBV30 and TRBJ1-2, is SQTIHQWPATLVQPVGSPLSLECTVEGTSNPNLYWYRQAAGRGLQLLFYSVGIGQISSEVPQNLSASRPQDRQFILSSKKLLLSDSGFYLCAWSLTTGPYGYTFGSGTRLTVV.

The chain joins TRBV6-1 to TRBJ1-2, with a tentative D call TRBD1 (5 bases). CDR3 length equals 18 residues. The germline V gene encodes CDR1 MNHNS and CDR2 SASEGT. V gave up 2 bases and J gave up 2 bases, with 21 bases separating them. CDR3 sequence: CASSERRGGFRGNYGYTF. The CDR3 nucleotides are TGTGCCAGCAGTGAACGGAGGGGTGGGTTTAGGGGCAACTATGGCTACACCTTC.

The chain employs TRBV18 and TRBJ1-1, with TRBD1 as a possible D gene (6 bases). V was shortened by 2 bases and J by 3 bases, with 7 bases between the two germline ends. Germline V lookup: CDR1 KGHSH, CDR2 LQKENI. There are 13 residues in the CDR3. CDR3 protein: CASSPDRHTEAFF. The CDR3 nucleotides read TGTGCCAGCTCACCAGACAGGCACACTGAAGCTTTCTTT.

V usage is TRBV25-1 and J usage is TRBJ1-2; 8 bases agree with TRBD1. After removal of 4 bases from V and 8 bases from J, the junction contained 3 bases not matched to a gene. CDR1 is MGHDK and CDR2 is SYGVNS in the germline V gene. The CDR3 runs 12 residues. The DNA for the CDR3 is TGTGCCAGCAGTGCAGGGGGCGGCGGCTACACCTTC. This translates into CASSAGGGGYTF.

The chain employs TRBV27 and TRBJ2-3; 11 positions agree with TRBD2. The CDR3 covers 17 residues. V shed 5 bases and J 6 bases; nucleotides not matched to a gene: 13. CDR1 MNHEY and CDR2 SMNVEV come from the germline V gene (reference sequence). CDR3 sequence reads: CASSPPGTSGRSDTQYF. In DNA, the CDR3 is TGTGCCAGCAGTCCCCCCGGCACTAGCGGGAGATCGGATACGCAGTATTTT.

The CDR3 coding sequence is TGTGCCAGCAGTTCGACTAGCGGGTCGCCCTACGAGCAGTACTTC. This translates into CASSSTSGSPYEQYF. V is TRBV28 and J is TRBJ2-7; 10 bases match TRBD2. J gave up 2 bases and V 4 bases, and 5 bases lay outside the gene matches. This CDR3 has 15 residues. CDR1 and CDR2 (germline): MDHEN, SYDVKM. Full variable domain (remainder filled in from reference TRBV28 and TRBJ2-7): DVKVTQSSRYLVKRTGEKVFLECVQDMDHENMFWYRQDPGLGLRLIYFSYDVKMKEKGDIPEGYSVSREKKERFSLILESASTNQTSMYLCASSSTSGSPYEQYFGPGTRLTVT.